Given below is one T cell receptor (beta chain) in context. Its antigen is not identified. The sample is drawn from a study of CD8+ T cells in alopecia areata. Study-level background: A 6-month off-drug phase came after tofacitinib, which had lasted 6 to 18 months. Study findings and constraints: There were many expanded lesional clones persisting in scalp and blood during tofacitinib.

There are 13 residues in the CDR3. The V segment lost 6 bases and the J segment 7 bases; nucleotides outside the gene matches: 7. Per the germline V gene, CDR1 is SQVTM and CDR2 is ANQGSEA. Treatment specified: oral pan-JAK inhibitor, 5-10 mg twice daily. Alopecia areata patients gave lesional scalp punch biopsies and peripheral blood samples. RNA was isolated and reverse transcribed to cDNA, the sequencing template. Clones were read by immunoSEQ multiplex PCR, and TCRdb kept only the in-frame ones, dropping some. The sample consists of over 150,000 clones, around half of them appearing once. The chain has TRBV29-1 and TRBJ1-2; 11 nucleotides line up with TRBD1. This clonotype was sampled from a human donor with alopecia areata. The sequencing here drew on CD8+ T cells sorted from blood, taken at week 24, from a patient treated with tofacitinib. CDR3 in DNA: TGCAGCGTGAAAGGACAGGGGGCTATTGGCTACACCTTC. Amino acids: CSVKGQGAIGYTF.